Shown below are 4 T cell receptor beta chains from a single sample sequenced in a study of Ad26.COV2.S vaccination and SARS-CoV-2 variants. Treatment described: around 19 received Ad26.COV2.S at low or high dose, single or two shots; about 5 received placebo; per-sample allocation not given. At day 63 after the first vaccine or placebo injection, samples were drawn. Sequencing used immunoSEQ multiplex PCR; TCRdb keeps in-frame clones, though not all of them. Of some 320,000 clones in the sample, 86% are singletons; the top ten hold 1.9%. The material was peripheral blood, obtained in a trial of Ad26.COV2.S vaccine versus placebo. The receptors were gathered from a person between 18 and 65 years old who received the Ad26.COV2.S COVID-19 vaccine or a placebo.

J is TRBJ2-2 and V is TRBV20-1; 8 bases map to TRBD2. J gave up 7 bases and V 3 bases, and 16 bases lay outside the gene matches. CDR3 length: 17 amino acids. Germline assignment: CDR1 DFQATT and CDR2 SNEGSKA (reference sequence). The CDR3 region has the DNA TGCAGTGCTAGTGTTGCGGGGGGCCTACCCGGGTTCGGGGAGCTGTTTTTT. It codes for CSASVAGGLPGFGELFF.

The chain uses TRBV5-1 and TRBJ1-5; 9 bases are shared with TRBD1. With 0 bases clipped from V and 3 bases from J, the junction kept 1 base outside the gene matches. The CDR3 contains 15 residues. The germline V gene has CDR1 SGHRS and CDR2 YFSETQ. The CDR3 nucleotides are TGCGCCAGCAGCTTGGGGGACAGGGACAATCAGCCCCAGCATTTT. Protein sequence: CASSLGDRDNQPQHF.

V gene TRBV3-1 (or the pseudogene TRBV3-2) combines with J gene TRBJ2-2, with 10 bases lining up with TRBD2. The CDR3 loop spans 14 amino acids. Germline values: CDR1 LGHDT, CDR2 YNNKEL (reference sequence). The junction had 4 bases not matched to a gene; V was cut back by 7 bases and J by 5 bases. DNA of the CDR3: TGTGCCAGCACTCAGCGGGGGGGAACCGGGGAGCTGTTTTTT. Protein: CASTQRGGTGELFF.

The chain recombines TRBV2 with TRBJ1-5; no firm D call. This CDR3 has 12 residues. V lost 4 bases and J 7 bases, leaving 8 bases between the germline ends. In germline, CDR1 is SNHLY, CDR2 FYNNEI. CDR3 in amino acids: CASSGEVQPQHF. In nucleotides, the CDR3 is TGTGCCAGCAGTGGTGAAGTCCAGCCCCAGCATTTT.